Sequencing of this TCR beta chain was carried out in a study of blood T cell repertoires in COVID-19. On the study more broadly: Sites across the United States, Italy and Spain contributed samples from acute and convalescent COVID-19. PBMCs, B-cell-depleted T cells, or T cells provided the cDNA or gDNA that made up the material.

As handled by the study authors: Cell counts per sample came from amplifying reference gene primers. Data came from immunoSEQ multiplex PCR; TCRdb stores just in-frame clones and leaves some out. Clonal size and the V and J genes are those of that table, whereas D and trimming came from the DNA. The sample shows 250,000 or so clones, 83% of them seen only once. This CDR3 is built from 14 residues. V dropped 7 bases and J dropped 6; count of bases not matched to a gene: 6. The germline V gene has CDR1 SNHLY and CDR2 FYNNEI. The V and J genes are TRBV2 and TRBJ2-3; 11 bases are a match to TRBD2. The source is a human donor in a cohort sampled during active COVID-19. The source material was peripheral blood. CDR3 coding DNA: TGTGCCAGCACTCTAGCGGGAGGATGGGATACGCAGTATTTT. This gives the protein CASTLAGGWDTQYF.